This TCR beta chain is from a study of T cell repertoires in cytomegalovirus infection. Study-level background: Alongside well-studied HLA-B-restricted CMV epitopes, recently identified HLA-C-restricted CMV epitopes were also used. Matching HLA type, along with CMV infection, was indicated by public TCR beta signatures. Study-wide findings and caveats: HLA-C-restricted, CMV-specific TCR beta clonotypes were dominant ex vivo.

This clonotype was detected only a few times. The antigen remains unidentified. The CDR3 spans 14 residues. With V trimmed by 7 bases and J by 2 bases, 5 bases remained unmatched. Germline CDR1 is MNHEY and CDR2 is SMNVEV (reference sequence). TCRdb passed the reads through MiXCR, listing each CDR3 protein once. The data show 650,000 to 900,000 distinct CDR3 sequences, 32% seen once. This sequence joins TRBV27 and TRBJ2-5, with 9 bases matching TRBD1. This receptor was obtained from a human donor in good health (CMV status not recorded). Some clones in this sample may be carry-over from other donors' samples. This specimen was cultured CD8+ T cells from PBMCs, taken from culture after CMV antigen stimulation. The DNA of the CDR3 is TGTGCCAGCAATCGGACAGGGGATCAAGAGACCCAGTACTTC. Amino acids: CASNRTGDQETQYF.